This T cell receptor beta chain was sequenced during a study of blood T cells in healthy people across ages. The CDR3 is made up of 12 amino acids. Trimming took 1 base from V and 4 from J, leaving 2 bases between them. Germline V gene sequence: CDR1 LGHDT, CDR2 YNNKEL (reference sequence). On this clonotype itself: What it binds is not known.

Notes on the study in general: A roughly linear fall in TCR beta diversity per million T cells was seen with increasing age. Unsorted PBMC material precluded a definitive naive versus antigen-experienced comparison.

A second roughly 6 to 11 cycle PCR used barcoded and J-beta primers. TCRdb re-called the 5' RACE reads with MiXCR, one entry per CDR3 protein. The data hold 540,000 or so distinct CDR3 sequences, with roughly a quarter observed a single time. The study drew donors from healthy Caucasian individuals in Russia aged roughly 6 to 90. The V call is TRBV3-1, the J call TRBJ1-3, with D unclear. This TCR came from a woman aged 70 to 79 in good health. Sequencing input: blood. The CDR3 bases are TGTGCCAGCAGCCAAGCCGGAAACACCATATATTTT. The encoded protein is CASSQAGNTIYF.